Described below is a single TCR beta chain sequence and its context. This clone is a singleton in its sample. The specificity of this receptor is unknown. Per-nucleotide qualities are absent, and no much larger clonotype sits a single base away. CDR1 and CDR2 (SEHNR, FQNEAQ) derive from the germline V gene (reference sequence). The germline V end is reduced by 1 base and the J end by 1 base; junction bases left unmatched: 2. The CDR3 holds 17 amino acids from the cysteine to the phenylalanine. Only the CDR3 DNA stays, 51 bases, in frame from base 1. This sample is drawn from a study of blood T cell repertoires in COVID-19 (dated by TCRdb to between 2020 and 2021). Study-wide context: The collaborator samples originated in the United States, Italy and Spain and spanned the acute and convalescent phases of COVID-19. The material from the prospective study consisted of cDNA or gDNA derived from T cells, B-cell-depleted T cells, or PBMCs. Subjects who had been exposed to COVID-19, were actively infected with it, or had recovered from it provided the deeply sampled blood TCRbeta repertoires that made up the dataset. A freely available public database, intended as a resource for researchers studying the immune response to SARS-CoV-2, is where the repertoires were released. The samples were drawn from the first 160 participants of the ongoing ImmuneRACE study and from 1,254 subjects provided by 6 global collaborators. Nearly every sample came with metadata listing a de-identified subject ID, COVID-19 status, age in years and sex. Where HLA class I and class II types were available, the types were taken from metadata supplied by the sample provider, not from assay-based typing.

Collaborating institutions collected whole blood in K2EDTA tubes following their own protocols. Collaborator samples were shipped for TCRbeta analysis as frozen whole blood, isolated PBMCs, or DNA extracted from either sample type. Broad study findings and their caveats: Clinical and demographic metadata were provided uncurated, with the amount varying by source and participant.

TCRbeta CDR3 regions were amplified from genomic DNA by means of the immunoSEQ Assay, a bias-controlled multiplex PCR. The study's processing was this. Nucleated cell counts per sample were estimated from amplification of reference gene primers within the assay. To quantify the absolute abundance of each unique TCRbeta CDR3 rearrangement, sequence reads were collapsed and filtered. For each sample, productive Simpson clonality was calculated as the square root of Simpson's diversity index across productive rearrangements. What TCRdb holds here is the immuneACCESS table cut down to in-frame rearrangements. Part of the clones is not present; checked against another copy, under half of the missing clones reflect an unresolved V gene, and the others are unexplained. The V and J calls and clone size are taken from that table; D and trimming were inferred from the DNA. The sample includes 90,000 or so clones, with around 87% observed a single time. Over 0.95% of the sample rests with the top ten.

This sequence originates from a human donor in a cohort sampled during active COVID-19. The chain employs TRBV7-9 and TRBJ2-1; the junction holds 12 bases that match TRBD2. The sequenced material came from peripheral blood. The sequenced DNA is TGTGCCAGCAGCTTAGGGACTAGCGGGAAATCCTACAATGAGCAGTTCTTC. Translated, it reads CASSLGTSGKSYNEQFF.